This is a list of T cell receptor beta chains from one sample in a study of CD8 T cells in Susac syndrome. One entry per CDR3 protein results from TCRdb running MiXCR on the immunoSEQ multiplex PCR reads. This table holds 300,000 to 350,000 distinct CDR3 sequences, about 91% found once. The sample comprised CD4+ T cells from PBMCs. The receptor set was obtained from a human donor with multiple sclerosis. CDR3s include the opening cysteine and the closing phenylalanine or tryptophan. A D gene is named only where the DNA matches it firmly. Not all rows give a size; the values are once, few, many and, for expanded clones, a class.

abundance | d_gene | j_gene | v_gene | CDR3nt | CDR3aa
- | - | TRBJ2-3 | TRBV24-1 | TGTGCCACCAGTGATTGGGATACTAGTACAGATACGCAGTATTTT | CATSDWDTSTDTQYF
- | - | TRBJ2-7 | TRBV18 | TGTGCCAGCTCACCACTCAAGCAGGGTCCCTACGAGCAGTACTTC | CASSPLKQGPYEQYF
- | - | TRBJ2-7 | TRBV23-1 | TGCGCCAGCAGTCCCACGCAAGGGGGCGAGCAGTACTTC | CASSPTQGGEQYF
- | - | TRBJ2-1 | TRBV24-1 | TGTGCCACCAGTGAGCGCAGGGCCTCCTACAATGAGCAGTTCTTC | CATSERRASYNEQFF
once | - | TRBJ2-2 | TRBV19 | TGTGCCAGTAGTATTCAAGCTACCGGGGAGCTGTTTTTT | CASSIQATGELFF
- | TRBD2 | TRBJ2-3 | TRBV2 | TGTGCCAGCAAGGTTTCTAGCGGGGGACAAGATACGCAGTATTTT | CASKVSSGGQDTQYF
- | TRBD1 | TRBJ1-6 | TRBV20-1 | TGCAGTGCTAGACGGACAGGGGGCCCCTCGGAGGCCCTCCACTTT | CSARRTGGPSEALHF
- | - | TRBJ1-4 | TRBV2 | TGTGCCAGCGTACCAGGGGCAACTAATGAAAAACTGTTTTTT | CASVPGATNEKLFF
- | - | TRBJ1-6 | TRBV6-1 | TGTGCCAGCAGCTCCACCGGGGGAGCTCTAGGTCCACCCCTCCACTTT | CASSSTGGALGPPLHF
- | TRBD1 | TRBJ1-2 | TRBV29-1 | TGCAGCGAAGGGGACAGGGCGGTCGGCTACACCTTC | CSEGDRAVGYTF
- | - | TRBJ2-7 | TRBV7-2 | TGTGCCAGCAGCTTGGAACGGTACGAGCAGTACTTC | CASSLERYEQYF
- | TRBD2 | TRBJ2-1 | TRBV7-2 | TGTGCCAGCAGCCGTGGACTAGCACACAATGAGCAGTTCTTC | CASSRGLAHNEQFF
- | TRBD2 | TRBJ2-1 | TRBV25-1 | TGTGCCAGCAGTGATAGCGGGAATTCCTACAATGAGCAGTTCTTC | CASSDSGNSYNEQFF
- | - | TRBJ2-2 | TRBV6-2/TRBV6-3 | TGTGCCGTATCCGGTACTAGGGGCCCCACCGGGGAGCTGTTTTTT | CAVSGTRGPTGELFF
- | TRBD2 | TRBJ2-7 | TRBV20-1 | TGCAGTGCTAGAGAGACTAGCGGGGGGGGTTACGAGCAGTACTTC | CSARETSGGGYEQYF
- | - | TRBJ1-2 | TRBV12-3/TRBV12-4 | TGTGCCAGCAGTTTTATCAATGACTATGGCTACACCTTC | CASSFINDYGYTF
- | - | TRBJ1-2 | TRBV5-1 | TGCGCCAGCGCCCGAGGGAGCGATGGCTACACCTTC | CASARGSDGYTF
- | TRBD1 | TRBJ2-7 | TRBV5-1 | TGCGCCAGCAGCTTTCAGGGGGCGACCTACGAGCAGTACTTC | CASSFQGATYEQYF
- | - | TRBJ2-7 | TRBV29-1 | TGCAGCGTTGCCGGTACAGGGCCTCCCTACGAGCAGTACTTC | CSVAGTGPPYEQYF
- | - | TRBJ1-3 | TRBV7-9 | TGTGCCAGCAGCTCAGACAGTCGAGGTGGAAACACCATATATTTT | CASSSDSRGGNTIYF
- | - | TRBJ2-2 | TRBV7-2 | TGTGCCAGCAGCTTATTAGGAGGGGAGCTGTTTTTT | CASSLLGGELFF
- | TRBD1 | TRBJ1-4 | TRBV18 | TGTGCCAGCTCACCACTGCCGACAGGGCGTGTCCAACCGAATGAAAAACTGTTTTTT | CASSPLPTGRVQPNEKLFF